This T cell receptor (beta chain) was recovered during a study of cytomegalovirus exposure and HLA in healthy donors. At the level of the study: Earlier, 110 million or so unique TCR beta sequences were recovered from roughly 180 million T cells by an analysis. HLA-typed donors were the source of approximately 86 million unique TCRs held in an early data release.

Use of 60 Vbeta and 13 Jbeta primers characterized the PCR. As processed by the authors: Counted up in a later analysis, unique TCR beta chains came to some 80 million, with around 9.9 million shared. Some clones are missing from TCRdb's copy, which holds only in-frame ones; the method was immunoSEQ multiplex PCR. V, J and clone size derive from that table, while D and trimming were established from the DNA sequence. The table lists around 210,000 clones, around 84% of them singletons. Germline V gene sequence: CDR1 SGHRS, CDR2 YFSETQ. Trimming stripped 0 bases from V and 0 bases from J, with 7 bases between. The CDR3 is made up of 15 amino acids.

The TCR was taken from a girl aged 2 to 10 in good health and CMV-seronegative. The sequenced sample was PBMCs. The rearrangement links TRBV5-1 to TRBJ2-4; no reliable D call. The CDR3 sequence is CASSLDYGAKNIQYF. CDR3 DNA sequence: TGCGCCAGCAGCTTGGATTACGGAGCCAAAAACATTCAGTACTTC.